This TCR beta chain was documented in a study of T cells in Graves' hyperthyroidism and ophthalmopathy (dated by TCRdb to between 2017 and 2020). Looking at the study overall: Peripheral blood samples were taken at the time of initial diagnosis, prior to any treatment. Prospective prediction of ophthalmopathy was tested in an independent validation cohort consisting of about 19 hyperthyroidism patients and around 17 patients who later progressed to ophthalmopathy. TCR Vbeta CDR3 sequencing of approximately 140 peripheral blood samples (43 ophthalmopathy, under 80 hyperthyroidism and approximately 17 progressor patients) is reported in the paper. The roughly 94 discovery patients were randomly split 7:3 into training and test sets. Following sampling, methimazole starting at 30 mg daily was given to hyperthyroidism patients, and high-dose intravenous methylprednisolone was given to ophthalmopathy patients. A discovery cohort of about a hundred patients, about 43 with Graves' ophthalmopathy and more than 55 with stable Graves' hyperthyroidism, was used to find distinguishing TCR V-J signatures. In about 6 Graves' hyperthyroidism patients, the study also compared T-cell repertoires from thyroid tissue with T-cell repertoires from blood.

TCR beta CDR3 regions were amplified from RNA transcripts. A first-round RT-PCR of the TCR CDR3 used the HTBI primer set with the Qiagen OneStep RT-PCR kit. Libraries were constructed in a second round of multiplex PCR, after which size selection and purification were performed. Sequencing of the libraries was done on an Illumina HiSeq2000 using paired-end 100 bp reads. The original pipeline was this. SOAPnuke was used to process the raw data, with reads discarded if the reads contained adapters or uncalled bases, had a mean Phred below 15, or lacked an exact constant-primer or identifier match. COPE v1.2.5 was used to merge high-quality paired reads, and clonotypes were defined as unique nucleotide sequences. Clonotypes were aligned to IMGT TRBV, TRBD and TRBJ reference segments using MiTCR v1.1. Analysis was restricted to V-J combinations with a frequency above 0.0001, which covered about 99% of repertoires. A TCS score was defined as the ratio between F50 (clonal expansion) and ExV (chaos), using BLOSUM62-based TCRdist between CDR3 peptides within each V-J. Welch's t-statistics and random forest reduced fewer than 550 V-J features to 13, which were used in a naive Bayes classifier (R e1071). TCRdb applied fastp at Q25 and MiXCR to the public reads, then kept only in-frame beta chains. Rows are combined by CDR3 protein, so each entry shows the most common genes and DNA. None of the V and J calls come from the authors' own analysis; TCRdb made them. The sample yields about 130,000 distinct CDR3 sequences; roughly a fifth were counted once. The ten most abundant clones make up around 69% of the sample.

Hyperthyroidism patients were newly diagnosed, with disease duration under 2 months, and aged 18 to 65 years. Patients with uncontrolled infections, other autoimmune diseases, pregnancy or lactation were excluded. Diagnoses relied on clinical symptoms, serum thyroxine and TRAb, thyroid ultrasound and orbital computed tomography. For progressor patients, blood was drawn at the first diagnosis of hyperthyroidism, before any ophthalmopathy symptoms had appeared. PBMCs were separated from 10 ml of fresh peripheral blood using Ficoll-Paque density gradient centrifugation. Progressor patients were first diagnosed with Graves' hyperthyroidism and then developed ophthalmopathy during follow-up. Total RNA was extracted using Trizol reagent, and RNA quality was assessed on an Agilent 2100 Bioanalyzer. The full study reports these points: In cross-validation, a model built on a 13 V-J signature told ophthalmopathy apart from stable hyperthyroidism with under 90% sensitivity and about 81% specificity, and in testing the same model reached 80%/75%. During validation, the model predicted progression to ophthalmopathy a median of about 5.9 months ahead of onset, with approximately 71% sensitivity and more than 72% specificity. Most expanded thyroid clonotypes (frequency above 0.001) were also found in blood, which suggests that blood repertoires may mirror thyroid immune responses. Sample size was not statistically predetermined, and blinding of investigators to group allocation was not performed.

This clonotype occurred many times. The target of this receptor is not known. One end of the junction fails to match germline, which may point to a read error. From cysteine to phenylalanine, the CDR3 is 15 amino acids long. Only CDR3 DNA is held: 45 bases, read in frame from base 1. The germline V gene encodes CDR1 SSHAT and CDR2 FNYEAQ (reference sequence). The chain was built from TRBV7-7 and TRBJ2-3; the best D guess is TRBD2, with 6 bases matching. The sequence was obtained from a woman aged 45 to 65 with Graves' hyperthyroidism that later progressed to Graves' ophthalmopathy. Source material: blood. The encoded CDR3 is CASSPNPSGTDTQYF. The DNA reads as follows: TGTGCTAGCAGCCCCAACCCTAGCGGCACAGATACGCAGTATTTT.